Given below is one TCR beta chain in context. Its antigen remains unknown. The data derive from a study of siplizumab effects on memory and regulatory T cells. Notes on the study in general: Naive versus memory phenotype went unassigned for roughly 75-95% of proliferating CD4+ or CD8+ clones.

Profiled with immunoSEQ multiplex PCR; TCRdb holds only in-frame clones, not every one. The sample contains approximately 60,000 clones, just over 95% of which appear only once. This receptor was obtained from a human donor in good health. The sequenced sample was naive CD8+ T cells sorted from blood.

Here the CDR3 reads CSVRGDRGPSEAFF. DNA of the CDR3: TGCAGCGTGCGGGGGGACAGGGGGCCTTCTGAAGCTTTCTTT. J is TRBJ1-1 and V is TRBV29-1; 12 positions agree with TRBD1. Germline trimming cut 6 bases from V and 6 bases from J; bases unmatched to any gene: 8. Germline V lookup: CDR1 SQVTM, CDR2 ANQGSEA. The CDR3 has 14 amino acids.